Below, one T cell receptor beta chain is given with its context. The assay was immunoSEQ multiplex PCR, and TCRdb's table has in-frame clones only and misses some. The repertoire includes 450,000 or so clones, 80% to 90% of them detected once, and about 0.91% sits in the top ten. CDR3 size: 18 residues. CDR1 and CDR2 (germline): SGHTA, FQGNSA. V shed 3 bases, J shed 4 bases, and the junction held 13 bases outside the gene matches. This sample stems from a study of blood T cell repertoires in COVID-19. The TCR comes from a man aged 18-30 years with COVID-19, enrolled during active disease. The source material was peripheral blood. The gene calls are TRBV7-2 and TRBJ1-2; 11 nucleotides match TRBD1. CDR3 residues: CASSFWKLRDRGGYGYTF. CDR3 nucleotides: TGTGCCAGCAGCTTCTGGAAGCTGCGGGACAGGGGGGGCTATGGCTACACCTTC.